The 25 T cell receptor beta chains below come from one sample, sequenced in a study of blood T cell repertoires in COVID-19. The table came from immunoSEQ multiplex PCR; TCRdb's copy has only in-frame clones and leaves some out. This table holds about 150,000 clones, around 89% found once. The specimen sequenced was peripheral blood. These TCRs come from a man in his fifties or sixties with active or convalescent COVID-19.

The CDR3: CASSQDQRGQGGGYTF. The DNA of the CDR3 is TGCGCCAGCAGCCAAGATCAACGCGGACAGGGGGGTGGCTACACCTTC. The rearrangement uses TRBV4-3 and TRBJ1-2; TRBD1 agrees at 10 bases. Germline V gene lookup returns CDR1 LGHNA and CDR2 YSLEER. V trimming: 0 bases; J trimming: 7 bases; junction bases outside the gene matches: 8. The CDR3 is 16 residues long.

The chain has TRBV12-3 or TRBV12-4 and TRBJ1-1, with D tentatively TRBD1 (6 bases). The CDR3 covers 13 residues. Trimming pared 2 bases from V and 7 bases from J, leaving 11 bases between. CDR3 protein: CASSLSRGSEAFF. CDR3 bases: TGTGCCAGCAGTTTAAGTAGGGGGAGTGAAGCTTTCTTT.

This chain uses TRBV6-4 with TRBJ1-2; no reliable D call. Per germline, CDR1 MRHNA and CDR2 SNTAGT. Trimming cost V 3 bases and J 0 bases, with 11 bases left between them. The CDR3 length is 15 residues. Here the CDR3 DNA reads TGTGCCAGCAGTGAAGGACGGGGAGCTAACTATGGCTACACCTTC. Translation gives CASSEGRGANYGYTF.

This chain's CDR3 is CSASAPGDDNSPLHF. CDR3 sequence (DNA): TGCAGTGCTAGTGCCCCGGGGGATGATAATTCACCCCTCCACTTT. The chain carries TRBV20-1 and TRBJ1-6; a possible D gene is TRBD1 (5 bases). From germline, CDR1 is DFQATT and CDR2 SNEGSKA (reference sequence). V was clipped by 3 bases and J by 5 bases, with 14 bases between them. This CDR3 region has 15 residues.

The V and J genes are TRBV19 and TRBJ2-5; 8 bases line up with TRBD2. CDR3 length equals 16 residues. CDR1 and CDR2 (germline): LNHDA, SQIVND (reference sequence). The trim removed 7 bases at V and 2 bases at J, leaving 12 bases unmatched. DNA of the CDR3: TGTGCCAGTACCAAGAGGGGCGGGGGGACACAAGAGACCCAGTACTTC. Amino acids: CASTKRGGGTQETQYF.

The chain links TRBV6-6 to TRBJ2-3; D might be TRBD2 (7 bases). The CDR3 totals 15 residues. V lost 2 bases and J 1 base, leaving 10 bases between the germline ends. The V gene's germline CDR1 is MNHNY and CDR2 SVGAGI (reference sequence). CDR3 protein: CASSYAGARTDTQYF. For the CDR3, the DNA is TGTGCCAGCAGTTACGCGGGGGCCCGCACAGATACGCAGTATTTT.

This CDR3 is CASSRITGTDSYNEQFF. The CDR3 nucleotides are TGTGCCAGCTCACGTATTACCGGGACAGACTCCTACAATGAGCAGTTCTTC. The rearrangement links TRBV18 to TRBJ2-1, with 7 positions matching TRBD1. The CDR3 spans 17 residues. Germline assignment: CDR1 KGHSH and CDR2 LQKENI. V was clipped by 4 bases and J by 0 bases; unmatched bases: 9.

The V and J genes are TRBV5-8 and TRBJ1-3, with D hard to call. The CDR3 is 15 residues long. Trimming took 0 bases from V and 2 from J, leaving 9 bases between them. From germline, CDR1 is SGHTS and CDR2 YDEGEE. The CDR3 loop is CASSLARVTGNTIYF. The CDR3 DNA follows: TGTGCCAGCAGCTTGGCTCGGGTGACTGGAAACACCATATATTTT.

The CDR3 is CASVVSLNTGELFF. CDR3 DNA: TGTGCCAGTGTGGTAAGCCTGAACACCGGGGAGCTGTTTTTT. This chain links TRBV28 with TRBJ2-2; D is uncertain. Germline CDR1 is MDHEN and CDR2 is SYDVKM. V shed 9 bases and J shed 1 base, with 12 bases lying between them. The CDR3 loop spans 14 amino acids.

The chain employs TRBV14 and TRBJ1-4, with TRBD1 identical over 10 bases. The CDR3 has 15 amino acids. After removal of 1 base from V and 10 bases from J, the junction contained 6 bases not matched to a gene. The V gene's germline CDR1 is SGHDN and CDR2 FVKESK. The DNA for the CDR3 is TGTGCCAGCAGCCAAGGACTGGACAGGGGGGGAAAACTGTTTTTT. It encodes CASSQGLDRGGKLFF.

The chain links TRBV11-2 to TRBJ2-5; 7 bases map to TRBD1. Unmatched junction bases numbered 4, after V lost 6 bases and J lost 3 bases. The CDR3 length is 13 residues. Looked up from germline, CDR1 is SGHAT and CDR2 is FQNNGV. The CDR3 is CASSLTGEETQYF. The CDR3 DNA follows: TGTGCCAGCAGTTTAACAGGGGAAGAGACCCAGTACTTC. Drawing the rest from reference TRBV11-2 and TRBJ2-5, the complete variable domain is EAGVAQSPRYKIIEKRQSVAFWCNPISGHATLYWYQQILGQGPKLLIQFQNNGVVDDSQLPKDRFSAERLKGVDSTLKIQPAKLEDSAVYLCASSLTGEETQYFGPGTRLLVL.

This chain links TRBV9 with TRBJ2-5; 11 bases match TRBD2. CDR3 size: 16 residues. Trimming cost V 0 bases and J 5 bases; bases outside gene matches: 6. Germline values: CDR1 SGDLS, CDR2 YYNGEE. The CDR3 here is CASSVAVAGGVETQYF. The CDR3 DNA is TGTGCCAGCAGCGTAGCGGTAGCGGGAGGGGTGGAGACCCAGTACTTC.

Only one count was recorded for this clone. The rearrangement uses TRBV4-3 and TRBJ2-3; 10 nucleotides match TRBD1. V lost 10 bases, J lost 4 bases, and 8 bases stayed unmatched. The CDR3 is made up of 14 amino acids. Germline CDR1 and CDR2: LGHNA and YSLEER. The CDR3 region is CATSTGGGADTQYF. The CDR3 DNA sequence: TGCGCCACCTCGACAGGGGGCGGTGCAGATACGCAGTATTTT.

This clone was detected only a few times. The chain links TRBV15 to TRBJ2-3; D is possibly TRBD1 (5 bases). This CDR3 comprises 14 residues. In germline, CDR1 is LNHNV, CDR2 YYDKDF (reference sequence). V lost 1 base and J lost 0, with 5 bases in between. CDR3 sequence reads: CATSRGQSTDTQYF. CDR3 coding DNA: TGTGCCACCAGCAGAGGACAGAGCACAGATACGCAGTATTTT.

Only one count was recorded for this clone. The V gene is TRBV7-2, the J gene TRBJ1-2, with 8 positions matching TRBD1. CDR1 SGHTA and CDR2 FQGNSA come from the germline V gene. After removal of 2 bases from V and 6 bases from J, the junction contained 2 bases not matched to a gene. This CDR3 has 13 amino acids. CDR3 sequence (DNA): TGTGCCAGCAGCTTATCAGGGGGCGATGGCTACACCTTC. It translates to CASSLSGGDGYTF.

The rearrangement joins TRBV18 to TRBJ1-5, with D uncertain. The CDR3 covers 15 residues. Germline V lookup: CDR1 KGHSH, CDR2 LQKENI. V lost 2 bases to trimming and J lost 3 bases, with 11 bases between them. CDR3: CASSPMGRNNQPQHF. The CDR3 DNA reads TGTGCCAGCTCACCAATGGGCCGCAACAATCAGCCCCAGCATTTT.

The rearrangement joins TRBV6-5 to TRBJ2-6, with D possibly matching TRBD2 (6 bases). This CDR3 is built from 13 residues. Germline CDR1 MNHEY, CDR2 SVGAGI. V shed 2 bases and J shed 9 bases, with 8 bases lying between them. The CDR3 sequence is CASSYEGGNVLTF. CDR3 bases: TGTGCCAGCAGTTACGAGGGAGGCAACGTCCTGACTTTC.

The chain has TRBV6-5 and TRBJ1-6, with a tentative D call TRBD1 (5 bases). The CDR3 is 16 residues long. The V end was cut by 2 bases, the J end by 7 bases, with 15 bases between. Germline lookup yields CDR1 MNHEY and CDR2 SVGAGI. In DNA, the CDR3 is TGTGCCAGCAGTTACCGTCTGAGGGAGGGGAATTCACCCCTCCACTTT. It specifies CASSYRLREGNSPLHF.

This chain connects TRBV6-2 or TRBV6-3 to TRBJ2-2; maybe TRBD1 (5 bases). The V end lost 7 bases, the J end lost 8 bases, and 17 bases lay between the germline ends. The CDR3 length is 14 residues. Germline values: CDR1 MNHEY, CDR2 SVGEGT. CDR3 protein: CASTPQGLSGELFF. CDR3 nucleotides: TGTGCCAGCACCCCGCAGGGTCTCTCTGGGGAGCTGTTTTTT.

The J gene is TRBJ1-6, the V gene TRBV4-3; 8 nucleotides agree with TRBD1. Germline CDR1 reads LGHNA; CDR2 reads YSLEER. V was pared by 6 bases and J by 8 bases, with 6 bases of the junction left unmatched. The CDR3 consists of 14 residues. The CDR3: CASRTDRDDSPLHF. In nucleotides, the CDR3 is TGCGCCAGCAGGACGGACAGGGATGATTCACCCCTCCACTTT.

This clone occurred once. Other DNA sequences in the same sample also yield this CDR3. V gene TRBV9 combines with J gene TRBJ1-2, with D possibly TRBD1 on 5 matching bases. CDR1 and CDR2 from the germline V gene are SGDLS and YYNGEE. This CDR3 is 14 amino acids long. Between the trimmed V and J ends, which lost 0 bases and 2 bases, there was a span of 8 bases. This CDR3 is CASSVGQGNYGYTF. Here the CDR3 DNA reads TGTGCCAGCAGCGTAGGGCAGGGCAACTATGGCTACACCTTC.

This rearrangement joins TRBV4-1 to TRBJ2-2; TRBD1 aligns across 12 bases. CDR3 length: 16 residues. Germline V gene data show CDR1 as MGHRA and CDR2 as YSYEKL. J was trimmed by 3 bases and V by 4 bases; bases with no gene match: 3. CDR3 protein: CASSRGQGADTGELFF. The CDR3 region has the DNA TGCGCCAGCAGCCGGGGACAGGGGGCGGACACCGGGGAGCTGTTTTTT.

V usage is TRBV7-2 and J usage is TRBJ2-5, with D possibly matching TRBD2 (5 bases). The germline V and J ends were trimmed by 3 bases and 5 bases, with 13 bases remaining between them. CDR3 length: 14 amino acids. CDR1 and CDR2 from the germline V gene are SGHTA and FQGNSA. Here the CDR3 DNA reads TGTGCCAGCAGCTTCACCTCGGGGTTTGAGACCCAGTACTTC. Translation: CASSFTSGFETQYF. The full variable domain, completed using reference TRBV7-2 and TRBJ2-5, is GAGVSQSPSNKVTEKGKDVELRCDPISGHTALYWYRQSLGQGLEFLIYFQGNSAPDKSGLPSDRFSAERTGGSVSTLTIQRTQQEDSAVYLCASSFTSGFETQYFGPGTRLLVL.

V and J are TRBV6-5 and TRBJ2-7; D not certain. Germline V gene sequence: CDR1 MNHEY, CDR2 SVGAGI. The CDR3 totals 15 residues. Trimming removed 4 bases at V and 0 bases at J, with 13 bases between. The CDR3 DNA reads as TGTGCCAGCAGTTTTCGGCAGGTGAGCTCCTACGAGCAGTACTTC. Residues: CASSFRQVSSYEQYF.

The chain recombines TRBV5-1 with TRBJ1-4; possibly TRBD1 for D (5 bases). CDR1 SGHRS and CDR2 YFSETQ come from the germline V gene. The CDR3 consists of 13 residues. V shed 4 bases and J shed 7 bases, with 11 bases lying between them. CDR3 bases: TGCGCCAGCAGCCCCGGGGGGGGTGAAAAACTGTTTTTT. It codes for CASSPGGGEKLFF.